This TCR beta chain originates from a study of blood T cell repertoires in COVID-19 (TCRdb year 2020). Regarding the study in general: Samples from collaborators originated in the United States, Italy and Spain and spanned both the acute and convalescent phases of COVID-19. The material from the prospective study consisted of cDNA or gDNA derived from T cells, B-cell-depleted T cells, or PBMCs. Subjects who had been exposed to COVID-19, were actively infected with it, or had recovered from it provided the deeply sampled blood TCRbeta repertoires that made up the dataset. The repertoires were made available in a free public database intended to serve as a resource for research on the immune response to SARS-CoV-2. The samples were drawn from the first 160 participants of the ongoing ImmuneRACE study and from 950 to 1,500 subjects provided by 6 global collaborators. Nearly every sample came with metadata listing a de-identified subject ID, COVID-19 status, age in years and sex. Where available, HLA class I and class II types were taken from metadata supplied by the sample provider and were not determined by assay-based typing.

In Seattle, one collaborating source enrolled patients while the infection was active and tracked those patients longitudinally over the course of disease. Each collaborating institution followed its own protocols to collect whole blood in K2EDTA tubes. For TCRbeta analysis, collaborators shipped samples as frozen whole blood, isolated PBMCs, or DNA extracted from either of those sample types. A note on this clone: Which antigen it targets is not known. Per-base quality was not reported, and no clone a single base away is much larger than it.

The CDR3, cysteine through phenylalanine, is 19 amino acids long. The sequence is cut down to CDR3 DNA, 57 bases in frame from base 1. V ends up 0 bases short and J 2 bases short, with an unmatched junction base count of 8. CDR1 SGDLS and CDR2 YYNGEE were looked up in the germline V gene. Overall study outcomes, separate from this receptor: How much clinical and demographic metadata was included differed by source and by participant, and the metadata was provided uncurated.

TCRbeta CDR3 regions were amplified from genomic DNA by means of the immunoSEQ Assay, a bias-controlled multiplex PCR. In the source study's methods: The number of nucleated cells in each sample was estimated from the amplification of reference gene primers within the assay. To quantify the absolute abundance of each unique TCRbeta CDR3 rearrangement, sequence reads were collapsed and filtered. For each sample, productive Simpson clonality was calculated by taking the square root of Simpson's diversity index across productive rearrangements. TCRdb took this table from immuneACCESS and kept in-frame rearrangements with V and J called. Such tables lack part of the clones; where checked against another copy, unresolved V genes explain under half of the gap, and the rest is unexplained. V and J calls and clone size come straight from that table; D and trimming were deduced from the DNA. The sample table holds roughly 300,000 clones, of which 80% to 95% were seen once. The biggest ten clones account for approximately 2.1% of the sample.

This receptor was identified in a woman aged 25 to 39 with COVID-19, enrolled during active disease. The sequence joins TRBV9 to TRBJ2-1, and TRBD2 aligns with 13 junction nucleotides. Material: peripheral blood. The DNA reads TGTGCCAGCAGCGTAGAAGGGACTAGCGGGAACGCCACCTACAATGAGCAGTTCTTC. This translates into CASSVEGTSGNATYNEQFF.